This T cell receptor beta chain was identified in a study of blood T cell repertoires in COVID-19 (dated by TCRdb to about 2020). About the full investigation: Collaborator samples came from the United States, Italy and Spain and covered acute and convalescent phases of COVID-19. Where HLA class I and class II types were available, the types were taken from metadata supplied by the sample provider, not from assay-based typing. The repertoires were released in a freely available public database intended as a resource for research on the immune response to SARS-CoV-2. The samples were drawn from two sources: the first 160 participants of the ongoing ImmuneRACE study, and 950 to 1,500 subjects contributed by 6 global collaborators. Sample metadata almost always included a de-identified subject ID, COVID-19 status, age in years and sex. The material from the prospective study consisted of cDNA or gDNA derived from T cells, B-cell-depleted T cells, or PBMCs. The dataset comprised deeply sampled blood TCRbeta repertoires from subjects exposed to, actively infected with, or recovered from COVID-19.

TCRbeta CDR3 regions were amplified from genomic DNA using the immunoSEQ Assay, a bias-controlled multiplex PCR. As for the original processing: The number of nucleated cells in each sample was estimated by amplification of reference gene primers within the assay. To quantify the absolute abundance of each unique TCRbeta CDR3 rearrangement, sequence reads were collapsed and filtered. Productive Simpson clonality was computed per sample as the square root of Simpson's diversity index over productive rearrangements. TCRdb provides this immuneACCESS table in a form limited to in-frame rearrangements. Some clones are lacking; in checked studies, under half of them reflect an unresolved V gene, and why the rest are absent is not known. The DNA gave D and trimming, while V, J and clone size come from that table. Here the sample has about 15,000 clones; roughly four fifths occur a single time. The ten largest clonotypes hold approximately 22% of the sample.

V ends up 1 base short and J 11 bases short, with an unmatched junction base count of 12. The CDR3, cysteine through phenylalanine, is 16 amino acids long. Only the CDR3 portion is preserved as DNA: 48 bases, with reading frame beginning at the first base. The germline V gene gives CDR1 as MGHRA and CDR2 as YSYEKL. Whole blood was collected in K2EDTA tubes by collaborating institutions according to the institutions' own protocols. For TCRbeta analysis, collaborators shipped samples in one of three forms: frozen whole blood, isolated PBMCs, or DNA extracted from either of those sample types. This clone was detected only once. Its recognized antigen is unknown. No base qualities exist here, and no much larger clone lies one base off it. The research as a whole found: The quantity of clinical and demographic metadata differed by source and by participant and was supplied without curation.

This receptor was obtained from a boy aged 2 to 10 with active or convalescent COVID-19. The chain is encoded by TRBV4-1 joined to TRBJ2-1; TRBD2 agrees with 9 junctional bases. Sequencing was done on a sample of peripheral blood. This receptor has the CDR3 CASSQVSASGVLKQFF. At the DNA level, the sequence is TGCGCCAGCAGCCAAGTCTCGGCTAGCGGGGTTTTGAAGCAGTTCTTC.